This T cell receptor (beta chain) was observed in a study of CD8 T cells in ankylosing spondylitis. General study results and limits: Characteristic of ankylosing spondylitis blood, it appeared, was a TCR beta motif comprising fewer than 10 highly homologous variants. According to the report, clones linked to the disease were significantly enriched in matched synovial fluid samples taken from ankylosing spondylitis patients. With a CD8+ phenotype, disease-linked clones were relatively rare in peripheral blood.

In making TCR beta libraries, quantitative 5'-RACE with molecular barcodes was used. TCRdb called the 5' RACE reads again in MiXCR, with one record for every CDR3 protein. The sample holds roughly 35,000 distinct CDR3 sequences; about 15% are singletons and the top ten take about 45%. Deletions cut 4 bases from V and 0 bases from J, with 10 bases between. The CDR3 length is 14 residues. Germline loops: CDR1 SQVTM, CDR2 ANQGSEA. This clonotype was seen only a few times. Its target is unknown. Sequencing used blood. The TCR sequence derives from a male donor with ankylosing spondylitis or in good health (not recorded which). The chain is built from TRBV29-1 and TRBJ2-1; possible D gene TRBD2, 5 bases. The CDR3 sequence: CSVGSADSYNEQFF. The CDR3 DNA reads as TGCAGCGTTGGGTCAGCGGACTCCTACAATGAGCAGTTCTTC.